The present entry profiles one T cell receptor (beta chain) with its context. Its antigen remains unidentified. Bead-separated CD4+, CD4+CD8+, CD57+ or CD56+ fractions, or PBMC, were used. The data derive from a study of STAT5B mutations in CD4+ large granular lymphocyte leukemia. Study results and caveats: Main leukemic clonotypes were patient-specific, but more than 20% appeared at low frequency elsewhere. Compared with healthy controls (2/35), patient top clones favored TRBV06 (8/27).

The repertoire was sequenced with immunoSEQ multiplex PCR; TCRdb's copy has only in-frame clones and lacks some. The sample yields about 6,300 clones, 74% seen once. Germline lookup yields CDR1 MNHEY and CDR2 SVGAGI. The CDR3 is 15 residues long. V was pared by 5 bases and J by 2 bases, with 13 bases between. This clonotype was obtained from a woman in her seventies with CD4+ T-cell large granular lymphocyte leukemia. Material for sequencing was PBMCs. This rearrangement joins TRBV6-5 to TRBJ1-5, with TRBD1 as a possible D gene (5 bases). DNA of the CDR3: TGTGCCAGCAGTAGAGACAGAGGGGGCAATCAGCCCCAGCATTTT. This translates into CASSRDRGGNQPQHF.